These 14 T cell receptor beta chains were sequenced from one sample in a study of blood T cell repertoires in COVID-19. Sequenced by immunoSEQ multiplex PCR; TCRdb stores in-frame clones only, minus some. The top ten hold approximately 12% of the sample, which has about 280,000 clones, roughly 91% seen once. The sample comprised peripheral blood. The receptor set was obtained from a woman aged 25 to 39 with COVID-19, enrolled during active disease.

This clone was recorded only once. The chain carries TRBV5-4 and TRBJ1-2; 7 nucleotides align to TRBD1. V shed 0 bases, J shed 3 bases, and the junction held 11 bases outside the gene matches. The CDR3 contains 17 residues. Germline CDR1 and CDR2: SGHNT and YYREEE (reference sequence). In DNA form, the CDR3 reads TGTGCCAGCAGCTTGGGAGGTAGGGGGCTAAAGGACTATGGCTACACCTTC. It yields the protein CASSLGGRGLKDYGYTF.

V is TRBV5-1 and J is TRBJ1-3; D remains unclear. Trimming left V 0 bases short and J 0 bases short, with 7 bases between. CDR1 is SGHRS and CDR2 is YFSETQ in the germline V gene. The CDR3 sequence is 15 residues long. CDR3: CASSLGADSGNTIYF. In nucleotides, the CDR3 is TGCGCCAGCAGCTTGGGGGCTGACTCTGGAAACACCATATATTTT.

The V and J genes are TRBV6-6 and TRBJ1-2; D possibly corresponds to TRBD1 (5 bases). Between the trimmed V and J ends, which lost 1 base and 3 bases, there was a span of 9 bases. There are 14 residues in the CDR3. CDR1 and CDR2 (germline): MNHNY, SVGAGI (reference sequence). The CDR3 DNA reads TGTGCCAGCAGTTACTTGCAGGGTGACTATGGCTACACCTTC. Protein: CASSYLQGDYGYTF.

The rearrangement uses TRBV6-6 and TRBJ2-7; D perhaps matches TRBD1 (5 bases). Germline V gene lookup returns CDR1 MNHNY and CDR2 SVGAGI (reference sequence). Trimming took off 0 bases at V and 5 bases at J, with 17 bases between the two ends. The CDR3 is 16 residues long. The CDR3 DNA reads as TGTGCCAGCAGTTACTCGCCCCAGCAGGGAAGGCACGAGCAGTACTTC. Amino acids: CASSYSPQQGRHEQYF.

The chain uses TRBV3-1 (or the pseudogene TRBV3-2) and TRBJ1-1; perhaps TRBD1 as D (5 bases). The CDR3 has 12 residues. Germline CDR1 reads LGHDT; CDR2 reads YNNKEL (reference sequence). V lost 6 bases and J lost 4, with 9 bases in between. The CDR3 region has the DNA TGTGCCAGCAGAAACAGGACCACTGAAGCTTTCTTT. This sequence encodes CASRNRTTEAFF.

V is TRBV18 and J is TRBJ2-7, with 11 bases fitting TRBD1. Germline V lookup: CDR1 KGHSH, CDR2 LQKENI. Trimming cost V 3 bases and J 6 bases; bases outside gene matches: 1. The CDR3 totals 13 residues. In nucleotides, the CDR3 is TGTGCCAGCTCACCCGGGACAGGGGGCGAGCAGTACTTC. It codes for CASSPGTGGEQYF. Drawing the rest from reference TRBV18 and TRBJ2-7, the complete variable domain is NAGVMQNPRHLVRRRGQEARLRCSPMKGHSHVYWYRQLPEEGLKFMVYLQKENIIDESGMPKERFSAEFPKEGPSILRIQQVVRGDSAAYFCASSPGTGGEQYFGPGTRLTVT.

The chain couples TRBV2 to TRBJ1-1; 9 nucleotides line up with TRBD1. Germline loops: CDR1 SNHLY, CDR2 FYNNEI. The CDR3 spans 13 residues. J lost 6 bases, V lost 6 bases, and 5 bases had no gene match. This CDR3 reads CASSRTGGSEAFF. The CDR3 region has the DNA TGTGCCAGCAGCCGCACAGGGGGCTCTGAAGCTTTCTTT.

This chain connects TRBV25-1 to TRBJ1-4; 7 bases map to TRBD1. V dropped 7 bases and J dropped 0; count of bases not matched to a gene: 5. The germline gives CDR1 MGHDK, CDR2 SYGVNS. There are 15 residues in the CDR3. CDR3 residues: CASTRTGATNEKLFF. CDR3 nucleotides: TGTGCCAGCACTCGTACAGGGGCAACTAATGAAAAACTGTTTTTT.

The gene calls are TRBV5-1 and TRBJ2-6; D might be TRBD2 (7 bases). Trimming cost V 6 bases and J 3 bases, with 19 bases left between them. Germline V lookup: CDR1 SGHRS, CDR2 YFSETQ. The CDR3 totals 17 residues. The CDR3 sequence: CASTPWGGVDGANVLTF. The CDR3 DNA reads as TGCGCCAGCACGCCTTGGGGGGGCGTGGATGGGGCCAACGTCCTGACTTTC. Variable domain in full (rest from reference TRBV5-1 and TRBJ2-6): KAGVTQTPRYLIKTRGQQVTLSCSPISGHRSVSWYQQTPGQGLQFLFEYFSETQRNKGNFPGRFSGRQFSNSRSEMNVSTLELGDSALYLCASTPWGGVDGANVLTFGAGSRLTVL.

This clone came up once. The chain uses TRBV3-1 (or the pseudogene TRBV3-2) and TRBJ2-3, with TRBD2 identical over 9 bases. The V segment lost 8 bases and the J segment 6 bases; nucleotides outside the gene matches: 9. Germline-derived CDR1 and CDR2 are LGHDT and YNNKEL (reference sequence). This CDR3 region has 14 residues. CDR3 sequence (DNA): TGTGCCAGCTACGGCGGGGGGGCCCGGGATACGCAGTATTTT. Residues: CASYGGGARDTQYF.

In DNA form, the CDR3 reads TGTGCCAGTAGTATTGGGACAGCCTCAGGCTACACCTTC. This encodes CASSIGTASGYTF. The chain carries TRBV19 and TRBJ1-2; 7 bases line up with TRBD1. Germline CDR1 LNHDA, CDR2 SQIVND (reference sequence). CDR3 length: 13 amino acids. The V gene end was trimmed by 3 bases and the J gene end by 8 bases; junction bases not matched to a gene: 6.

The chain links TRBV11-2 to TRBJ1-2, with D hard to call. This CDR3 is 14 amino acids long. CDR1 SGHAT and CDR2 FQNNGV come from the germline V gene. V shed 6 bases and J shed 8 bases, with 19 bases lying between them. CDR3 sequence reads: CASRPTEGPEGYTF. The CDR3 DNA reads TGTGCCAGCAGGCCAACGGAGGGTCCGGAGGGCTACACCTTC.

The CDR3, as DNA: TGTGCCAGTAGTATTACGGGGATAGGGAATGAGCAGTTCTTC. Translated, it gives CASSITGIGNEQFF. The gene calls are TRBV19 and TRBJ2-1; maybe TRBD2 (5 bases). Germline V gene lookup returns CDR1 LNHDA and CDR2 SQIVND (reference sequence). The CDR3 length is 14 residues. Between the trimmed V and J ends, which lost 3 bases and 7 bases, there was a span of 13 bases. The complete variable domain, with remaining parts taken from reference TRBV19 and TRBJ2-1, reads DGGITQSPKYLFRKEGQNVTLSCEQNLNHDAMYWYRQDPGQGLRLIYYSQIVNDFQKGDIAEGYSVSREKKESFPLTVTSAQKNPTAFYLCASSITGIGNEQFFGPGTRLTVL.

The rearrangement uses TRBV28 and TRBJ2-5, with D hard to call. Germline V gene data show CDR1 as MDHEN and CDR2 as SYDVKM. This CDR3 region has 15 residues. Trimming left V 4 bases short and J 0 bases short, with 12 bases between. The CDR3 DNA reads as TGTGCCAGCAGTTCGAGGTGGCCGTACCAAGAGACCCAGTACTTC. This translates into CASSSRWPYQETQYF.